The 7 T cell receptor beta chains in this list originate from one sample, sequenced in a study of tumor and adjacent non-tumor tissue in lung cancer. No cell sorting was done before RNA was extracted from the tissue. More than 3 cm separated this lung sample from the edge of the tumor. TCRbeta libraries were built with three rounds of nested PCR, modified from ARM-PCR. TCRdb re-analysed the multiplex PCR reads in MiXCR, keeping a single row per CDR3 protein. The sample holds 60,000 or so distinct CDR3 sequences; roughly 57% are singletons and the top ten take less than 35%. The sample was distant non-tumor lung tissue. Receptor source: a man aged 65 to 85 with non-small cell lung cancer.

As concerns this clonotype: One end of the junction fails to match germline, which may point to a read error. V is TRBV6-1 and J is TRBJ2-2; possible D gene TRBD2, 5 bases. This CDR3 contains 13 residues. Germline V gene data show CDR1 as MNHNS and CDR2 as SASEGT. The CDR3 region is CASRYSNTGELFF. Written as DNA, the CDR3 is TGTGCCAGCAGGTATTCGAACACCGGGGAGCTGTTTTTC.

A single count supports this clonotype. Since the CDR3 does not end with the conserved phenylalanine or tryptophan, this likely comes from a read error. The chain couples TRBV7-9 to TRBJ2-7, with 8 positions matching TRBD2. The V gene's germline CDR1 is SEHNR and CDR2 FQNEAQ (reference sequence). The V segment lost 5 bases and the J segment 2 bases; nucleotides outside the gene matches: 8. The CDR3 is 15 amino acids. The CDR3 bases are TGTGCCAGCAGCGCTTTAGCGGGGAGCACCTACGAGCAGTACTTA. Amino acid sequence: CASSALAGSTYEQYL.

The gene calls are TRBV30 and TRBJ1-2; D is possibly TRBD1 (6 bases). The CDR3 has 12 residues. Trimming left V 4 bases short and J 5 bases short, with 11 bases between. Germline lookup yields CDR1 GTSNPN and CDR2 SVGIG (reference sequence). CDR3: CAWTTRGYGYTF. The CDR3 nucleotides read TGTGCCTGGACCACGAGGGGGTATGGCTACACCTTC.

This clonotype was seen at least ten times. The V call is TRBV11-1, the J call TRBJ2-5; possible D gene TRBD1, 6 bases. V was shortened by 5 bases and J by 0 bases, with 13 bases between the two germline ends. The CDR3 is made up of 15 amino acids. CDR1 SGHAT and CDR2 FQDESV come from the germline V gene (reference sequence). DNA of the CDR3: TGTGCCAGCAGCCCCATCAGGGACAACCAAGAGACCCAGTACTTC. Protein: CASSPIRDNQETQYF.

Concerning this clonotype itself: The CDR3 ends on some other residue instead of the conserved phenylalanine or tryptophan, so this is likely a read error. This chain's CDR3 is CANRWTSGAETQYI. DNA of the CDR3: TGTGCCAACAGATGGACTAGCGGGGCGGAGACCCAGTACATC. V usage is TRBV11-2 and J usage is TRBJ2-5; 12 bases line up with TRBD2. The CDR3 is 14 amino acids. Germline V gene data show CDR1 as SGHAT and CDR2 as FQNNGV. Trimming removed 10 bases from V and 5 bases from J; junction bases left unmatched: 8.

Points on this clonotype: This sequence may be a read error, since a much larger clone differs from it by one base. The rearrangement uses TRBV7-8 and TRBJ1-6; 9 nucleotides align to TRBD1. CDR1 SGHVS and CDR2 FQNEAQ come from the germline V gene. The J segment lost 9 bases and the V segment lost 4 bases, leaving 16 bases of the junction unmatched. There are 18 residues in the CDR3. The CDR3 protein is CASSSGGTGIFLGSPLHF. The CDR3 DNA sequence: TGTGCCAGCAGCTCAGGTGGGACAGGGATTTTTCTAGGTTCACCCCTCCACTTT. Based on the CDR3 plus reference TRBV7-8 and TRBJ1-6, the full variable domain is GAGVSQSPRYKVAKRGQDVALRCDPISGHVSLFWYQQALGQGPEFLTYFQNEAQLDKSGLPSDRFFAERPEGSVSTLKIQRTQQEDSAVYLCASSSGGTGIFLGSPLHFGNGTRLTVT.

Points on this clonotype: Relative to the germline gene, one junction end is altered; a read error may explain this. This CDR3 reads CASCLTEFVTGELFF. Here the CDR3 DNA reads TGTGCCAGCTGCTTGACAGAGTTTGTCACCGGGGAGCTGTTTTTT. The chain uses TRBV11-2 and TRBJ2-2; the D gene is possibly TRBD1 (5 bases). The V gene's germline CDR1 is SGHAT and CDR2 FQNNGV. CDR3 length: 15 residues.